A single sample gave rise to the 5 T cell receptor beta chains below, sequenced in a study of blood T cell repertoires in COVID-19. Sequencing was performed with immunoSEQ multiplex PCR; in TCRdb, only in-frame clones are kept and a portion is missing. Of 120,000 or so clones in the sample, about four fifths were seen once. The sample was peripheral blood. These receptors came from a man aged 30 to 45 with COVID-19, enrolled during active disease.

This rearrangement joins TRBV6-5 to TRBJ1-6; 10 nucleotides line up with TRBD1. The CDR3 contains 15 residues. Germline values: CDR1 MNHEY, CDR2 SVGAGI. J lost 13 bases, V lost 2 bases, and 8 bases had no gene match. As DNA, the CDR3 is TGTGCCAGCAGTTACGGACAGGGGGGTTCTAACCCCCTCCACTTT. Its protein product is CASSYGQGGSNPLHF.

This sequence joins TRBV5-1 and TRBJ2-3, with D possibly matching TRBD1 (6 bases). V was shortened by 1 base and J by 2 bases, with 11 bases between the two germline ends. The germline V gene has CDR1 SGHRS and CDR2 YFSETQ. The CDR3 extends over 15 amino acids. The CDR3: CASSLKQGSTDTQYF. The CDR3 DNA follows: TGCGCCAGCAGCTTGAAGCAGGGGTCCACAGATACGCAGTATTTT.

This clone was observed a handful of times. CDR3 loop: CASSDAGGGAYEQYF. The DNA of the CDR3 is TGTGCCAGCAGTGATGCCGGAGGCGGTGCCTACGAGCAGTACTTC. The genes are TRBV6-1 and TRBJ2-7, with D possibly being TRBD2 (5 bases). Trimming took off 3 bases at V and 2 bases at J, with 14 bases between the two ends. The germline V gene encodes CDR1 MNHNS and CDR2 SASEGT. The CDR3 loop spans 15 amino acids.

This clone was found a few times. The rearrangement links TRBV29-1 to TRBJ2-1; 9 nucleotides align to TRBD1. This CDR3 has 14 amino acids. Trimming cost V 4 bases and J 1 base; bases outside gene matches: 2. Germline V gene data show CDR1 as SQVTM and CDR2 as ANQGSEA. The DNA for the CDR3 is TGCAGCGTTGTGGGGACAGGGTCCTACAATGAGCAGTTCTTC. Translating gives CSVVGTGSYNEQFF.

Concerning this clone: Other DNA sequences in the same sample also yield this CDR3. The V call is TRBV28, the J call TRBJ1-1; D ambiguous. Trimming took 5 bases from V and 3 from J, leaving 10 bases between them. Germline CDR1 MDHEN, CDR2 SYDVKM. The CDR3 is 13 amino acids. The CDR3 sequence is CASSPTGYTEAFF. CDR3 nucleotide sequence: TGTGCCAGCAGTCCGACGGGGTACACTGAAGCTTTCTTT.